These T cell receptor beta chains were read from a single sample in a study of beta chain features in type 1 diabetes. Clones were sequenced by immunoSEQ multiplex PCR, and TCRdb holds only the in-frame ones, with some missing. The sample has 350,000 or so clones, around 20% seen once. The material sequenced was naive CD4+ T cells from blood. The receptors originated from a young woman in good health. Each CDR3 is given with its conserved first and last residue. The order of the fields is CDR3 protein, J gene, V gene.

CASRGSGNTEAFF,TRBJ1-1,TRBV25-1
CATRYAGGHEETQYF,TRBJ2-5,TRBV10-3
CASLDRSSYEQYF,TRBJ2-7,TRBV6-5
CASSSRTGGTEAFF,TRBJ1-1,TRBV7-2
CASSLGLNGGYTF,TRBJ1-2,TRBV5-1
CATSRDGRGYQPQHF,TRBJ1-5,TRBV15
CASSSTGQTQYF,TRBJ2-5,TRBV27
CASSSGTTPTEQFF,TRBJ2-1,TRBV13
CATDTEAFF,TRBJ1-1,TRBV30
CASSLAGEYGYTF,TRBJ1-2,TRBV19
CASSLGTVSEHTQYF,TRBJ2-3,TRBV11-2
CASSPLRTDTQYF,TRBJ2-3,TRBV13
CASSKSLESPLHF,TRBJ1-6,TRBV11-2
CASSSSGVGANVLTF,TRBJ2-6,TRBV6-6
CASSIGTNKETQYF,TRBJ2-5,TRBV7-6
CAGAGGPGETQYF,TRBJ2-5,TRBV12-5
CASSPGTGGDYGYTF,TRBJ1-2,TRBV18
CASSLAQDQETQYF,TRBJ2-5,TRBV7-9
CASSEAWQGGGYTF,TRBJ1-2,TRBV6-1
CAWSVESRHNEKLFF,TRBJ1-4,TRBV30
CASSHPRQGRSYTF,TRBJ1-2,TRBV14
CASSQFLKYF,TRBJ2-3,TRBV23-1
CASSLLGQSNQPQHF,TRBJ1-5,TRBV18
CASSLDRVSNQPQHF,TRBJ1-5,TRBV7-2
CASSHRYRGQGSPLHF,TRBJ1-6,TRBV4-1
CAIRPRGGQNSPLHF,TRBJ1-6,TRBV10-3
CASSQDGGSYNEQFF,TRBJ2-1,TRBV4-1
CASSYSSRSLNTEAFF,TRBJ1-1,TRBV6-5
CASSLAGARTGELFF,TRBJ2-2,TRBV7-7
CAWTAGAYNEQFF,TRBJ2-1,TRBV30
CASSSDSNTQYF,TRBJ2-3,TRBV5-4
CASRDRDRGTDTQYF,TRBJ2-3,TRBV5-1
CASSMSPTGNTEAFF,TRBJ1-1,TRBV6-5
CASSSGTQNTEAFF,TRBJ1-1,TRBV18
CASSSGTSKDEQYF,TRBJ2-7,TRBV18
CASSLGQGPSYNEQFF,TRBJ2-1,TRBV7-9
CASSVGDSMNTEAFF,TRBJ1-1,TRBV9
CASGDGGVSGANVLTF,TRBJ2-6,TRBV7-3
CASSEDVEVTQYF,TRBJ2-5,TRBV2
CASSQVGKDYGYTF,TRBJ1-2,TRBV4-2
CASSFRTDTQYF,TRBJ2-3,TRBV11-2